The TCR beta chain described here comes from a study of response to subunit inactivated influenza vaccine. Study-wide points: Only a handful of new T cells, the authors suggested, are recruited with each seasonal influenza vaccination.

Each CDR3 protein gets one entry after TCRdb re-called the RT-PCR reads with MiXCR. The sample contains a few hundred thousand distinct CDR3 sequences, 14% of which appear only once. V gave up 1 base and J gave up 0 bases, with 6 bases separating them. CDR1 SEHNR and CDR2 FQNEAQ come from the germline V gene (reference sequence). There are 14 residues in the CDR3. This clonotype was found many times. Its antigen is as yet unknown. The V and J genes are TRBV7-9 and TRBJ1-1; D gene uncertain. The TCR comes from a man in his fifties or sixties who received an inactivated influenza vaccine. Material: PBMCs from blood, obtained 12 days after vaccination. The CDR3 sequence: CASSLGALNTEAFF. Written as DNA, the CDR3 is TGTGCCAGCAGCTTAGGAGCTCTGAACACTGAAGCTTTCTTT.